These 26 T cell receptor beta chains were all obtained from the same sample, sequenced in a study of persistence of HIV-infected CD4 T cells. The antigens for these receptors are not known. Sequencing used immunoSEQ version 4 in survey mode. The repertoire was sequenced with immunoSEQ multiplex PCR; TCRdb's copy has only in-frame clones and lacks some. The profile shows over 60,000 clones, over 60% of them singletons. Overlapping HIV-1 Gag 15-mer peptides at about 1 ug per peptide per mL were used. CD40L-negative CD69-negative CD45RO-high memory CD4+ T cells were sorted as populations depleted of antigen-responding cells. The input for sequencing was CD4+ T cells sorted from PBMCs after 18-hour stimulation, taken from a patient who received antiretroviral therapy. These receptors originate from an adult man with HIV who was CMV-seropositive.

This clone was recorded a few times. This CDR3 is CASSPPGVSSRNEQFF. CDR3 nucleotide sequence: TGTGCCAGCTCACCACCGGGGGTTTCCTCAAGGAATGAGCAGTTCTTC. The rearrangement links TRBV18 to TRBJ2-1, with D possibly being TRBD1 or TRBD2 (5 bases each). The V gene lost 0 bases and the J gene lost 7 bases, with 16 bases spanning the gap. CDR1 and CDR2 from the germline V gene are KGHSH and LQKENI. This CDR3 is built from 16 residues.

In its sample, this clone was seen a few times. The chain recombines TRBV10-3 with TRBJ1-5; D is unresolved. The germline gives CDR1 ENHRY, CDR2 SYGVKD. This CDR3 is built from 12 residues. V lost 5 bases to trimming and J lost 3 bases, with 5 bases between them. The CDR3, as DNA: TGTGCCATCAGTAACCCCAATCAGCCCCAGCATTTT. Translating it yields CAISNPNQPQHF.

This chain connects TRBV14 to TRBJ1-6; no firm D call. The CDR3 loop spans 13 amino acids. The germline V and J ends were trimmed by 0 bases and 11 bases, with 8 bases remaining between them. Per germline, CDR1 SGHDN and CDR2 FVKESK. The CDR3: CASSQERTTPLHF. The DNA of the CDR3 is TGTGCCAGCAGCCAAGAAAGGACGACACCCCTCCACTTT.

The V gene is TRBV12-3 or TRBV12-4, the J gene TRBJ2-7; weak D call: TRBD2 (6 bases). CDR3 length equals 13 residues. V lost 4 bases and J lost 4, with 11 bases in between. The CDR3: CASSSHGGYEQYF. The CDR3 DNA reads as TGTGCCAGCAGTTCGCACGGGGGATACGAGCAGTACTTC.

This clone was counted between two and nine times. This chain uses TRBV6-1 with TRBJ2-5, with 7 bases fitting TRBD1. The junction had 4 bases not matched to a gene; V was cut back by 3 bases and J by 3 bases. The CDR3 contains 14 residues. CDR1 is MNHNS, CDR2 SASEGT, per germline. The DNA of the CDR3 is TGTGCCAGCAGTGACAACGACAGGGAAGAGACCCAGTACTTC. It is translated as CASSDNDREETQYF.

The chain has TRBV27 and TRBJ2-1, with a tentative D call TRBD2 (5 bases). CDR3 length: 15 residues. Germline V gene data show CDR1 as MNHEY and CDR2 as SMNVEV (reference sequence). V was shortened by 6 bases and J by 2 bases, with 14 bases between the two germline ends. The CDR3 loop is CASRRADYTYNEQFF. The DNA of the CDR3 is TGTGCCAGCAGGCGGGCAGACTACACCTACAATGAGCAGTTCTTC.

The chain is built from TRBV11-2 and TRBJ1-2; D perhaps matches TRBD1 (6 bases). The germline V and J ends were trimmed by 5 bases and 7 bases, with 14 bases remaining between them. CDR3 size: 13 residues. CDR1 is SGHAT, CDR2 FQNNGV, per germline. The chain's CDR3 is CASSRNREGGYTF. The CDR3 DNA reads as TGTGCCAGCAGCCGAAACAGGGAGGGTGGCTACACCTTC.

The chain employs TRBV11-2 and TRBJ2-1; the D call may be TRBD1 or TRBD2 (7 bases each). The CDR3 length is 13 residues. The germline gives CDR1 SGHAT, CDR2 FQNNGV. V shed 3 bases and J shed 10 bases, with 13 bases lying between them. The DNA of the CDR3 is TGTGCCAGCAGCTTTCAGCGGGGACAGGAGCAGTTCTTC. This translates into CASSFQRGQEQFF.

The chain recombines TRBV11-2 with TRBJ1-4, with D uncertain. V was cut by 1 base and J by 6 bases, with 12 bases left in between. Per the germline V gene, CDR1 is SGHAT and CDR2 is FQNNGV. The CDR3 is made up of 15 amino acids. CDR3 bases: TGTGCCAGCAGCTTAGGGCTCTCCAAGGATGAAAAACTGTTTTTT. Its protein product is CASSLGLSKDEKLFF.

CDR3 sequence reads: CASSDLLTATNEKLFF. The CDR3 DNA sequence: TGTGCCAGCAGTGACCTTTTGACAGCAACTAATGAAAAACTGTTTTTT. The chain employs TRBV2 and TRBJ1-4, with a tentative D call TRBD1 (5 bases). CDR3 length equals 16 residues. Trimming removed 3 bases at V and 0 bases at J, with 11 bases between. Per germline, CDR1 SNHLY and CDR2 FYNNEI.

CDR3: CSASLMGEQFF. The CDR3 region has the DNA TGCAGCGCCTCTCTTATGGGTGAGCAGTTCTTC. The chain uses TRBV29-1 and TRBJ2-1; D is uncertain. Between the trimmed V and J ends, which lost 7 bases and 9 bases, there was a span of 13 bases. This CDR3 is 11 amino acids long. Germline-derived CDR1 and CDR2 are SQVTM and ANQGSEA.

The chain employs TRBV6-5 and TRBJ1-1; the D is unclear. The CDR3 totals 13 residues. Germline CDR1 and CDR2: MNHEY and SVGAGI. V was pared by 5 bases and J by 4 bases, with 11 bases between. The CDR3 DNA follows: TGTGCCAGCAGTCCCGACCTGGGCACTGAAGCTTTCTTT. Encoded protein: CASSPDLGTEAFF.

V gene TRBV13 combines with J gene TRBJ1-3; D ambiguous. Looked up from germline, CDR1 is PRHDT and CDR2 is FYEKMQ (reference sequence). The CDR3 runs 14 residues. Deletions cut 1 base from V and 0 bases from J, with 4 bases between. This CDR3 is CASSLDVSGNTIYF. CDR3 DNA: TGTGCCAGCAGCTTAGACGTCTCTGGAAACACCATATATTTT.

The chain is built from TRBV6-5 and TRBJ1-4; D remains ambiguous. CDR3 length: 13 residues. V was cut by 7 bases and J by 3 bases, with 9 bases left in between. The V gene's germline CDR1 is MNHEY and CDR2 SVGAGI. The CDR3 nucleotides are TGTGCCAGCACGGGTCAGCCTAATGAAAAACTGTTTTTT. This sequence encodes CASTGQPNEKLFF.

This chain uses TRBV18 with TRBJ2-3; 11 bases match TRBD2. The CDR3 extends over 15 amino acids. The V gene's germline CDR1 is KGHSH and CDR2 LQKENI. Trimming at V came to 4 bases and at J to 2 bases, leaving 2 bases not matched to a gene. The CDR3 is CASSLSGGATDTQYF. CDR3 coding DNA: TGTGCCAGCTCACTTAGCGGGGGGGCCACAGATACGCAGTATTTT.

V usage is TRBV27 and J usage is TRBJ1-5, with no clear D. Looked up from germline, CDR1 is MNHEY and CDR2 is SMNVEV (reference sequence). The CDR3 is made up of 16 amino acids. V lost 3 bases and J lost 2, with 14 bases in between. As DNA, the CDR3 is TGTGCCAGCAGTTTGGGGAGGCCATTGGGCAATCAGCCCCAGCATTTT. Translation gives CASSLGRPLGNQPQHF.

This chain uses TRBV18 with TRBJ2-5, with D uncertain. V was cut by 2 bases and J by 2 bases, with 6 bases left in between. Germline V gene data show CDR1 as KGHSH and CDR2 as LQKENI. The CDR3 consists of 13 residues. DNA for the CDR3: TGTGCCAGCTCACCAGTACCGCAAGAGACCCAGTACTTC. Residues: CASSPVPQETQYF.

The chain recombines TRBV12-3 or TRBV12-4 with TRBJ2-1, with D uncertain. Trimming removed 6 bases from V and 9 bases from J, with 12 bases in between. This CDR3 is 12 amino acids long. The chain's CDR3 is CASSPQPTEQFF. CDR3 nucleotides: TGTGCCAGCAGCCCCCAACCTACTGAGCAGTTCTTC.

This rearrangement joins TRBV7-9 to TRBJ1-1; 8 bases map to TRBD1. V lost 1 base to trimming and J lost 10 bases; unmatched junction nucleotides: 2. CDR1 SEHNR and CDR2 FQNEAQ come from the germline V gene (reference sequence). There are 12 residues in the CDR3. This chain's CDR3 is CASSLGDRGAFF. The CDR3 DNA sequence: TGTGCCAGCAGCTTAGGTGACAGGGGAGCTTTCTTT.

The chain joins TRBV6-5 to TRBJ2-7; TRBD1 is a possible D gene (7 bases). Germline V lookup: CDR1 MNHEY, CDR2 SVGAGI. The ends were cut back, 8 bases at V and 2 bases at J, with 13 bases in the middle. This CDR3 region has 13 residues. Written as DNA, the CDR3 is TGTGCCAGCGAGCAGGGGGGACCCTACGAGCAGTACTTC. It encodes CASEQGGPYEQYF.

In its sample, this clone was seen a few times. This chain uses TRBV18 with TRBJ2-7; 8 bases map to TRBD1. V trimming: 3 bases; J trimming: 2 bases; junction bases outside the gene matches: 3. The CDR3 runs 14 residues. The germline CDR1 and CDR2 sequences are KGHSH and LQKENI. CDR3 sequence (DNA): TGTGCCAGCTCACCTCGACAGGGGACCTACGAGCAGTACTTC. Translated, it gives CASSPRQGTYEQYF. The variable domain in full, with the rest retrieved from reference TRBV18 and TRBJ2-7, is NAGVMQNPRHLVRRRGQEARLRCSPMKGHSHVYWYRQLPEEGLKFMVYLQKENIIDESGMPKERFSAEFPKEGPSILRIQQVVRGDSAAYFCASSPRQGTYEQYFGPGTRLTVT.

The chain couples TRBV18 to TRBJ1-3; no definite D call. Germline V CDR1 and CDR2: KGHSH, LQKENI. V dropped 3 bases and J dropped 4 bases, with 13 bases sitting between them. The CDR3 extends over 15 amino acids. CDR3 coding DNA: TGTGCCAGCTCACCGGGCTACGGCGAAGGAAACACCATATATTTT. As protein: CASSPGYGEGNTIYF.

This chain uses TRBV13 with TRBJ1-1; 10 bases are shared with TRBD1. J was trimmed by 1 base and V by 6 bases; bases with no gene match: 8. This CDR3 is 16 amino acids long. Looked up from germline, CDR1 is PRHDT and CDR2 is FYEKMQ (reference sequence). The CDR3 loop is CASSWDRGLKNTEAFF. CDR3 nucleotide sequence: TGTGCCAGCAGTTGGGACAGGGGCCTTAAGAACACTGAAGCTTTCTTT.

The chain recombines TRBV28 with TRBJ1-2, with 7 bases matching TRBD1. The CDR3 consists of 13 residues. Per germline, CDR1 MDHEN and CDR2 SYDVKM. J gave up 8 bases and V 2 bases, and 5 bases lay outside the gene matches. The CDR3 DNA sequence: TGTGCCAGCAGTTTAAGGGGGCGCGGGGGCTACACCTTC. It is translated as CASSLRGRGGYTF.

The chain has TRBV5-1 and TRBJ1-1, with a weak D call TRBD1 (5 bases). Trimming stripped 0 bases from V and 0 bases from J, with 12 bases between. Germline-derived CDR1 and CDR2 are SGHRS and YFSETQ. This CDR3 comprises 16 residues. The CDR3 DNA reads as TGCGCCAGCAGCTTGGGGTCGGGGGGAGTGAACACTGAAGCTTTCTTT. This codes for CASSLGSGGVNTEAFF.

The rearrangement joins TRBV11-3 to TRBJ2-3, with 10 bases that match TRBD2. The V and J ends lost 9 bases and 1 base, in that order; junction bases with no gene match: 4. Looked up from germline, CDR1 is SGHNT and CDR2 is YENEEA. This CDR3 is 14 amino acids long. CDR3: CASTSGGGTDTQYF. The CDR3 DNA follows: TGTGCCAGTACAAGCGGGGGGGGCACAGATACGCAGTATTTT.